This is a list of T cell receptor beta chains from one sample in a study of shared clonotypes between healthy human individuals. Generated by immunoSEQ multiplex PCR, the TCRdb table keeps only in-frame clones and is missing some. Among over a million clones listed, around 75% were seen once. Sequencing input: memory CD4+ T cells sorted from blood. The receptors come from a man younger than 30 in good health. Both conserved end residues are part of each CDR3. Fields, in order: J gene, clone size, V gene, D gene, CDR3 protein, CDR3 DNA. D genes are given only for firm matches. A row's size may be missing; if present it is once, few, many or a size class.

J gene: TRBJ2-2; clone size: .; V gene: TRBV15; D gene: .; CDR3 protein: CATSRDTRFRSAGELFF; CDR3 DNA: TGTGCCACCAGCAGAGATACCCGTTTCAGGTCGGCCGGGGAGCTGTTTTTT
J gene: TRBJ1-2; clone size: .; V gene: TRBV4-1; D gene: .; CDR3 protein: CASSLNRDAGSGGYTF; CDR3 DNA: TGCGCCAGCAGCCTCAACCGGGACGCAGGCAGTGGCGGCTACACCTTC
J gene: TRBJ2-7; clone size: few; V gene: TRBV5-1; D gene: .; CDR3 protein: CASSSGLRAADEQYF; CDR3 DNA: TGCGCCAGCAGCTCGGGACTCAGGGCCGCAGACGAGCAGTACTTC
J gene: TRBJ2-5; clone size: .; V gene: TRBV6-5; D gene: TRBD2; CDR3 protein: CASRASGGAGETQYF; CDR3 DNA: TGTGCCAGCAGGGCTAGCGGGGGGGCGGGTGAGACCCAGTACTTC
J gene: TRBJ2-7; clone size: once; V gene: TRBV21-1; D gene: .; CDR3 protein: CASSKAWRTFRSEQYF; CDR3 DNA: TGTGCCAGCAGCAAAGCCTGGAGGACCTTCAGGTCCGAGCAGTACTTC
J gene: TRBJ1-2; clone size: .; V gene: TRBV2; D gene: .; CDR3 protein: CASSQWAAGTGADTF; CDR3 DNA: .
J gene: TRBJ2-5; clone size: once; V gene: TRBV21-1; D gene: .; CDR3 protein: CASSKVEAGEETQYF; CDR3 DNA: TGTGCCAGCAGCAAAGTTGAAGCGGGAGAAGAGACCCAGTACTTC
J gene: TRBJ2-3; clone size: .; V gene: TRBV28; D gene: TRBD1; CDR3 protein: CASSPRQGPTDTQYF; CDR3 DNA: TGTGCCAGCAGTCCCCGACAGGGTCCCACAGATACGCAGTATTTT
J gene: TRBJ2-7; clone size: .; V gene: TRBV5-5; D gene: .; CDR3 protein: CASTRVTQGYEQYF; CDR3 DNA: TGTGCCAGCACCCGGGTGACACAAGGATACGAGCAGTACTTC
J gene: TRBJ2-1; clone size: .; V gene: TRBV5-1; D gene: .; CDR3 protein: CASSLARSHEQFF; CDR3 DNA: TGCGCCAGCAGCTTGGCTCGGTCTCATGAGCAGTTCTTC
J gene: TRBJ1-2; clone size: .; V gene: TRBV21-1; D gene: .; CDR3 protein: CASSKGGYGYTF; CDR3 DNA: TGTGCCAGCAGCAAAGGGGGCTATGGCTACACCTTC
J gene: TRBJ1-2; clone size: .; V gene: TRBV20-1; D gene: .; CDR3 protein: CSARSPGPYTF; CDR3 DNA: TGCAGTGCTAGGTCGCCAGGGCCCTACACCTTC
J gene: TRBJ2-7; clone size: once; V gene: TRBV5-1; D gene: TRBD2; CDR3 protein: CASSAGLAGGIISYEQYF; CDR3 DNA: TGCGCCAGCAGCGCCGGACTAGCGGGGGGCATTATCTCCTACGAGCAGTACTTC
J gene: TRBJ1-1; clone size: .; V gene: TRBV5-1; D gene: .; CDR3 protein: CASSLDQGNTEAFF; CDR3 DNA: TGCGCCAGCAGCTTGGATCAGGGAAACACTGAAGCTTTCTTT
J gene: TRBJ2-3; clone size: .; V gene: TRBV28; D gene: .; CDR3 protein: CASSRRQVGSDTQYF; CDR3 DNA: TGTGCCAGCAGCCGTCGACAGGTTGGGTCAGATACGCAGTATTTT
J gene: TRBJ2-7; clone size: .; V gene: TRBV19; D gene: TRBD2; CDR3 protein: CASSNRGGAISYEQYF; CDR3 DNA: TGTGCCAGTAGTAACCGCGGGGGGGCAATCTCCTACGAGCAGTACTTC
J gene: TRBJ1-2; clone size: .; V gene: TRBV7-2; D gene: TRBD1; CDR3 protein: CASSRRTGAGGYTF; CDR3 DNA: TGTGCCAGCAGCCGACGGACAGGGGCTGGAGGCTACACCTTC
J gene: TRBJ2-4; clone size: .; V gene: TRBV30; D gene: .; CDR3 protein: CAWSKGNKIIQYF; CDR3 DNA: TGTGCCTGGAGCAAGGGGAATAAAATCATTCAGTACTTC
J gene: TRBJ1-2; clone size: .; V gene: TRBV7-2; D gene: TRBD1; CDR3 protein: CASSLVQGVDYGYTF; CDR3 DNA: TGTGCCAGCAGCTTGGTGCAGGGGGTCGACTATGGCTACACCTTC
J gene: TRBJ1-4; clone size: .; V gene: TRBV19; D gene: TRBD1; CDR3 protein: CASSAIPTGELNEKLFF; CDR3 DNA: TGTGCCAGTAGTGCGATCCCGACAGGGGAATTAAATGAAAAACTGTTTTTT
J gene: TRBJ1-6; clone size: few; V gene: TRBV7-2; D gene: .; CDR3 protein: CASSQRGVDTSSPLHF; CDR3 DNA: TGTGCCAGCAGCCAAAGGGGGGTTGACACTAGTTCACCCCTCCACTTT
J gene: TRBJ2-5; clone size: .; V gene: TRBV5-4; D gene: TRBD2; CDR3 protein: CASSLAGKRGGHETQYF; CDR3 DNA: TGTGCCAGCAGCTTGGCGGGAAAGCGGGGGGGCCATGAGACCCAGTACTTC
J gene: TRBJ2-7; clone size: .; V gene: TRBV4-3; D gene: TRBD1; CDR3 protein: CASSQAWGQGYEQYF; CDR3 DNA: TGCGCCAGCAGCCAGGCTTGGGGACAGGGCTACGAGCAGTACTTC
J gene: TRBJ1-1; clone size: .; V gene: TRBV7-6; D gene: .; CDR3 protein: CASSRQKNTEAFF; CDR3 DNA: TGTGCCAGCAGCCGACAGAAGAACACTGAAGCTTTCTTT
J gene: TRBJ1-3; clone size: .; V gene: TRBV21-1; D gene: .; CDR3 protein: CARSPGGGYAGNTIYF; CDR3 DNA: TGTGCCAGATCCCCCGGTGGGGGGTACGCTGGAAACACCATATATTTT
J gene: TRBJ2-5; clone size: once; V gene: TRBV30; D gene: .; CDR3 protein: CAWSGGHPGETQYF; CDR3 DNA: TGTGCCTGGAGTGGAGGACACCCGGGAGAGACCCAGTACTTC
J gene: TRBJ2-3; clone size: once; V gene: TRBV7-9; D gene: .; CDR3 protein: CASRLRGDTQYF; CDR3 DNA: TGTGCCAGCAGATTACGGGGAGATACGCAGTATTTT
J gene: TRBJ1-2; clone size: .; V gene: TRBV19; D gene: .; CDR3 protein: CASSIPLQRGYTF; CDR3 DNA: TGTGCCAGTAGTATCCCACTCCAGAGGGGCTACACCTTC
J gene: TRBJ2-5; clone size: few; V gene: TRBV5-6; D gene: .; CDR3 protein: CASSPGWRQIEGETQYF; CDR3 DNA: TGTGCCAGCAGCCCGGGGTGGAGGCAGATCGAGGGAGAGACCCAGTACTTC
J gene: TRBJ1-1; clone size: .; V gene: TRBV30; D gene: .; CDR3 protein: CAWSGLIEAFF; CDR3 DNA: TGTGCCTGGAGTGGACTTATTGAAGCTTTCTTT
J gene: TRBJ2-2; clone size: .; V gene: TRBV6-1; D gene: TRBD1; CDR3 protein: CASERQGVTGELFF; CDR3 DNA: TGTGCCAGCGAAAGGCAGGGGGTAACCGGGGAGCTGTTTTTT
J gene: TRBJ2-3; clone size: .; V gene: TRBV29-1; D gene: .; CDR3 protein: CSLRPGSSTDTQYF; CDR3 DNA: TGCAGCCTCCGCCCGGGTTCGAGCACAGATACGCAGTATTTT
J gene: TRBJ2-5; clone size: .; V gene: TRBV11-2; D gene: TRBD2; CDR3 protein: CASSLGLGSGAETQYF; CDR3 DNA: TGTGCCAGCAGCTTAGGGTTAGGTAGCGGGGCGGAGACCCAGTACTTC
J gene: TRBJ2-7; clone size: .; V gene: TRBV27; D gene: .; CDR3 protein: CASSYARGYEQYF; CDR3 DNA: TGTGCCAGCAGCTACGCCCGTGGGTACGAGCAGTACTTC
J gene: TRBJ2-1; clone size: .; V gene: TRBV27; D gene: TRBD2; CDR3 protein: CASSYYITSGVSNEQFF; CDR3 DNA: TGTGCCAGCAGTTACTATATCACTAGCGGCGTTTCCAATGAGCAGTTCTTC
J gene: TRBJ2-5; clone size: .; V gene: TRBV5-4; D gene: .; CDR3 protein: CASSFKGTETQYF; CDR3 DNA: TGTGCCAGCAGCTTTAAAGGGACAGAGACCCAGTACTTC
J gene: TRBJ2-5; clone size: .; V gene: TRBV10-3; D gene: .; CDR3 protein: CAISESRAAPRETQYF; CDR3 DNA: TGTGCCATCAGTGAGTCAAGGGCCGCACCTCGGGAGACCCAGTACTTC
J gene: TRBJ2-5; clone size: .; V gene: TRBV5-1; D gene: TRBD1; CDR3 protein: CASSSGYRGRETQYF; CDR3 DNA: TGCGCCAGCAGCTCCGGATACAGGGGGCGGGAGACCCAGTACTTC
J gene: TRBJ2-5; clone size: .; V gene: TRBV5-1; D gene: .; CDR3 protein: CASSGGLRETQYF; CDR3 DNA: TGCGCCAGCAGCGGGGGGCTAAGAGAGACCCAGTACTTC
J gene: TRBJ2-7; clone size: once; V gene: TRBV6-1; D gene: TRBD1; CDR3 protein: CASRGQGSSYEQYF; CDR3 DNA: TGTGCCAGCAGGGGACAGGGGTCTTCCTACGAGCAGTACTTC
J gene: TRBJ1-1; clone size: few; V gene: TRBV20-1; D gene: .; CDR3 protein: CSAERGTEAFF; CDR3 DNA: TGCAGCGCTGAGCGTGGCACTGAAGCTTTCTTT
J gene: TRBJ1-6; clone size: few; V gene: TRBV19; D gene: TRBD1; CDR3 protein: CASRERGQSYNSPLHF; CDR3 DNA: TGTGCCAGCCGGGAGAGGGGACAGTCCTATAATTCACCCCTCCACTTT
J gene: TRBJ2-3; clone size: .; V gene: TRBV30; D gene: .; CDR3 protein: CAWSPGGTDTQYF; CDR3 DNA: TGTGCCTGGAGTCCGGGGGGCACAGATACGCAGTATTTT
J gene: TRBJ1-5; clone size: .; V gene: TRBV7-8; D gene: .; CDR3 protein: CASSQAGSQPQHF; CDR3 DNA: TGTGCCAGCAGCCAGGCGGGTTCTCAGCCCCAGCATTTT
J gene: TRBJ1-1; clone size: .; V gene: TRBV9; D gene: .; CDR3 protein: CASSRTGQYPEAFF; CDR3 DNA: TGTGCCAGCAGCCGAACAGGGCAGTACCCCGAAGCTTTCTTT
J gene: TRBJ2-1; clone size: once; V gene: TRBV5-4; D gene: TRBD2; CDR3 protein: CASSLAGTSGGQEQFF; CDR3 DNA: TGTGCCAGCAGCTTGGCGGGGACTAGCGGGGGTCAGGAGCAGTTCTTC
J gene: TRBJ1-5; clone size: .; V gene: TRBV29-1; D gene: .; CDR3 protein: CSVEETMGQPQHF; CDR3 DNA: TGCAGCGTTGAAGAGACGATGGGGCAGCCCCAGCATTTT
J gene: TRBJ2-1; clone size: .; V gene: TRBV10-3; D gene: TRBD2; CDR3 protein: CAISGTSGTHNEQFF; CDR3 DNA: TGTGCCATCAGTGGGACTAGCGGGACCCACAATGAGCAGTTCTTC
J gene: TRBJ2-7; clone size: .; V gene: TRBV7-9; D gene: TRBD2; CDR3 protein: CASSLGTSGRAGEQYF; CDR3 DNA: TGTGCCAGCAGCTTAGGGACTAGCGGGAGGGCCGGCGAGCAGTACTTC
J gene: TRBJ1-4; clone size: once; V gene: TRBV5-6; D gene: .; CDR3 protein: CASSYLLNEKLFF; CDR3 DNA: TGTGCCAGCAGCTATCTTCTAAATGAAAAACTGTTTTTT
J gene: TRBJ2-3; clone size: .; V gene: TRBV5-4; D gene: TRBD2; CDR3 protein: CASSPSGGAGIDTQYF; CDR3 DNA: TGTGCCAGCAGCCCTAGCGGGGGGGCCGGGATAGATACGCAGTATTTT